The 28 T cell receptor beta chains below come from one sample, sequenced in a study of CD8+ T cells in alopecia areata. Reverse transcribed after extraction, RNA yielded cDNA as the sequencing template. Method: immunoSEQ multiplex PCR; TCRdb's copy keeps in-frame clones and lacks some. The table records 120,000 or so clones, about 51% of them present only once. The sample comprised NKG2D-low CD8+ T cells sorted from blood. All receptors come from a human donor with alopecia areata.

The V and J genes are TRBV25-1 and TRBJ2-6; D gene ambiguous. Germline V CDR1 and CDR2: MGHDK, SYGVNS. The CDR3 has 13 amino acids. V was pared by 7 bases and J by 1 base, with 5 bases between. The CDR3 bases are TGTGCCAGCACGACTTCTGGGGCCAACGTCCTGACTTTC. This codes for CASTTSGANVLTF.

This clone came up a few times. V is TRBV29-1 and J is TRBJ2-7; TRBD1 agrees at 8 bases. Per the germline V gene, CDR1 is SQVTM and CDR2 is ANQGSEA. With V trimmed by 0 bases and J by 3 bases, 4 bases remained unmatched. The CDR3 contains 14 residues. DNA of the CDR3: TGCAGCGTTGAAGATGACAGGGGCTACTACGAGCAGTACTTC. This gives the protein CSVEDDRGYYEQYF.

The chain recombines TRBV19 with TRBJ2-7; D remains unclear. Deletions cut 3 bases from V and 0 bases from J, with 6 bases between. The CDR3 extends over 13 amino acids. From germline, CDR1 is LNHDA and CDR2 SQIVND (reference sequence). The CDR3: CASSMVDSYEQYF. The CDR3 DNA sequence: TGTGCCAGTAGTATGGTAGACTCCTACGAGCAGTACTTC.

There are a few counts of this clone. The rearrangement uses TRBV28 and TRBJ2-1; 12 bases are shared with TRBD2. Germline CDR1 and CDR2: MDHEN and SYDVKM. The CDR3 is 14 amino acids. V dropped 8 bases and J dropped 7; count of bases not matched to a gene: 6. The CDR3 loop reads CASRRGLAGNEQFF. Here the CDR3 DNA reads TGTGCCAGCCGAAGAGGACTAGCGGGGAATGAGCAGTTCTTC.

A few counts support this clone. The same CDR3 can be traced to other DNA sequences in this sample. Here the CDR3 reads CASSQDTTYEQYF. Written as DNA, the CDR3 is TGCGCCAGCAGCCAGGATACTACCTACGAGCAGTACTTC. The chain combines TRBV4-1 with TRBJ2-7; D is unresolved. The germline V and J ends were trimmed by 3 bases and 2 bases, with 8 bases remaining between them. Germline-derived CDR1 and CDR2 are MGHRA and YSYEKL. This CDR3 spans 13 amino acids.

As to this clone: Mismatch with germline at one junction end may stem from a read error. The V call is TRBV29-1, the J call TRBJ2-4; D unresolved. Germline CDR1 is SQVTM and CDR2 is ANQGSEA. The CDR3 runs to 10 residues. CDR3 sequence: CSVRACLVFF. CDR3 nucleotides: TGCAGCGTTCGCGCCTGCCTGGTGTTCTTC.

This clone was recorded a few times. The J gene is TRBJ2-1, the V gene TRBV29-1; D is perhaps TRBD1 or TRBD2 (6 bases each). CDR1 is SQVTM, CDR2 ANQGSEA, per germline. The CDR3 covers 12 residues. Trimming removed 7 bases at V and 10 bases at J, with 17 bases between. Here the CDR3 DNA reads TGCAGCGCTCCCTGGGGGGCGGGAGAGCAGTTCTTC. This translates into CSAPWGAGEQFF.

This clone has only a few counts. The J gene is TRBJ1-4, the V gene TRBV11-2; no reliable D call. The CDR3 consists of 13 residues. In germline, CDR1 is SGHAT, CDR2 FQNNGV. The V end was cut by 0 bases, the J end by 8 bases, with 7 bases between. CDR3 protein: CASSLEKNEKLFF. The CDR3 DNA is TGTGCCAGCAGCTTAGAAAAAAACGAAAAACTGTTTTTT.

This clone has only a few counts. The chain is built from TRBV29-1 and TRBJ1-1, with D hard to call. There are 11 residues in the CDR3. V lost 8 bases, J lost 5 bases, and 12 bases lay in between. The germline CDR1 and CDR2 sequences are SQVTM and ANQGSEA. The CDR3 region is CSQNTGTEAFF. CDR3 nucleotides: TGCAGCCAGAACACGGGGACTGAAGCTTTCTTT.

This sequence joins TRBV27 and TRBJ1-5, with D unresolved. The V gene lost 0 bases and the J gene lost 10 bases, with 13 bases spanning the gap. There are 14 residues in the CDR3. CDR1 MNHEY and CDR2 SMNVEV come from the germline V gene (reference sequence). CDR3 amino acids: CASSLSAILSPQHF. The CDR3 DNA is TGTGCCAGCAGTTTATCGGCCATTCTGTCTCCCCAGCATTTT.

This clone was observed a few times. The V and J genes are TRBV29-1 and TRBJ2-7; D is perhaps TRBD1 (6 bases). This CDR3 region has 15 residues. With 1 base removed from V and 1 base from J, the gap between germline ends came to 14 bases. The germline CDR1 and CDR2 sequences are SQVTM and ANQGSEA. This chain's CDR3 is CSVEVLTGQSYEQYF. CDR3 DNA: TGCAGCGTTGAAGTCCTAACAGGACAGTCCTACGAGCAGTACTTC.

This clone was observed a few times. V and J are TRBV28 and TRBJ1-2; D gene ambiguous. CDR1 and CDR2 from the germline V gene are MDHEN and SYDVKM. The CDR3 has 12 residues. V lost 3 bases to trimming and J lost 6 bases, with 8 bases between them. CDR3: CASSFGGNGYTF. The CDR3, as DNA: TGTGCCAGCAGTTTCGGTGGCAATGGCTACACCTTC.

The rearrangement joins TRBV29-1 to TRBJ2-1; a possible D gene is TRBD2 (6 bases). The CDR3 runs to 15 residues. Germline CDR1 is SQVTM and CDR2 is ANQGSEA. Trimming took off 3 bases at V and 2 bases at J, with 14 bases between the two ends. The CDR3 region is CSVDGWRGAYNEQFF. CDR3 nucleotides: TGCAGCGTTGACGGGTGGCGGGGCGCCTACAATGAGCAGTTCTTC.

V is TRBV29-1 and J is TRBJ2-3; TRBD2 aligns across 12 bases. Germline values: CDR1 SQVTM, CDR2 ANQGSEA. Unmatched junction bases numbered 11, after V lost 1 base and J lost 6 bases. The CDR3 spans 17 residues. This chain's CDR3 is CSVEGSASGRAADTQYF. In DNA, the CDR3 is TGCAGCGTTGAAGGGTCGGCTAGCGGGAGGGCCGCGGATACGCAGTATTTT.

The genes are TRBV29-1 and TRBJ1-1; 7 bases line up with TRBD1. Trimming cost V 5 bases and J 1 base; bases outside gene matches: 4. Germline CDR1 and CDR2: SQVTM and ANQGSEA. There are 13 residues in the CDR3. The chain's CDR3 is CSVYTGANTEAFF. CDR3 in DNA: TGCAGCGTTTATACAGGGGCGAACACTGAAGCTTTCTTT.

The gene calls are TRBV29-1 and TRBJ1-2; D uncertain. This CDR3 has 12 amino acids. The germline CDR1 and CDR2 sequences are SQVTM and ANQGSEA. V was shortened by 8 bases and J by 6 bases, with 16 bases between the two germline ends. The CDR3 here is CSTWHGEDGYTF. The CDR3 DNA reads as TGCAGCACGTGGCACGGTGAGGATGGCTACACCTTC.

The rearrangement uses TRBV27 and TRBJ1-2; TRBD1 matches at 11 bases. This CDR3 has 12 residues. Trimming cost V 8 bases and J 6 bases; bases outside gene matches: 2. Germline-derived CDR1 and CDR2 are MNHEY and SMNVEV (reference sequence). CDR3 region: CASGQGADGYTF. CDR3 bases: TGTGCCAGCGGACAGGGGGCTGATGGCTACACCTTC.

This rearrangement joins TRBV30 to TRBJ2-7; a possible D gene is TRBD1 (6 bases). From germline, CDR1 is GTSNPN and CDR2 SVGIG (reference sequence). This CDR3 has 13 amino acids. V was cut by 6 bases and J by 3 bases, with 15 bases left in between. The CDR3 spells CACSPGTNYEQYF. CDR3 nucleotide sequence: TGTGCCTGTTCCCCCGGGACAAACTACGAGCAGTACTTC. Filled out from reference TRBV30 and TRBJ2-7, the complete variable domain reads SQTIHQWPATLVQPVGSPLSLECTVEGTSNPNLYWYRQAAGRGLQLLFYSVGIGQISSEVPQNLSASRPQDRQFILSSKKLLLSDSGFYLCACSPGTNYEQYFGPGTRLTVT.

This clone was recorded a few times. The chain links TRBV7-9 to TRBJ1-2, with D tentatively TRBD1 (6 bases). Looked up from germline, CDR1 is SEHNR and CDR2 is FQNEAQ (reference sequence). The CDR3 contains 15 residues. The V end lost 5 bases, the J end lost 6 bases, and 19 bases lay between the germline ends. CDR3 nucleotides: TGTGCCAGCAGCCAGTCATCGGGACACCCCGATGGCTACACCTTC. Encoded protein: CASSQSSGHPDGYTF.

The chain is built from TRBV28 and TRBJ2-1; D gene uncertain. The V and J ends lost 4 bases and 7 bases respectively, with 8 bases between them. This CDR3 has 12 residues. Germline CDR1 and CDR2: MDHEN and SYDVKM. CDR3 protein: CASSSSGNEQFF. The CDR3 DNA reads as TGTGCCAGCAGTTCCAGTGGGAATGAGCAGTTCTTC. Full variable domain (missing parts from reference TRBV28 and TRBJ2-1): DVKVTQSSRYLVKRTGEKVFLECVQDMDHENMFWYRQDPGLGLRLIYFSYDVKMKEKGDIPEGYSVSREKKERFSLILESASTNQTSMYLCASSSSGNEQFFGPGTRLTVL.

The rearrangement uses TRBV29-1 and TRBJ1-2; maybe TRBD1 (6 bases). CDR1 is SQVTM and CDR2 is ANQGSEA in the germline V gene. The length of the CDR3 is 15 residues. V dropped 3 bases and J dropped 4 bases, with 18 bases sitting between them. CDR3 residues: CSVDGGGEESYGYTF. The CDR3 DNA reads TGCAGCGTTGATGGGGGCGGAGAGGAAAGCTATGGCTACACCTTC. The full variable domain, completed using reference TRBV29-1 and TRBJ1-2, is SAVISQKPSRDICQRGTSLTIQCQVDSQVTMMFWYRQQPGQSLTLIATANQGSEATYESGFVIDKFPISRPNLTFSTLTVSNMSPEDSSIYLCSVDGGGEESYGYTFGSGTRLTVV.

As DNA, the CDR3 is TGTGCCAGCAGCGAGACAGGGAACTCCTACGAGCAGTACTTC. Residues: CASSETGNSYEQYF. This chain uses TRBV9 with TRBJ2-7, with 7 nucleotides matching TRBD1. Germline lookup yields CDR1 SGDLS and CDR2 YYNGEE. This CDR3 comprises 14 residues. J lost 0 bases, V lost 3 bases, and 3 bases had no gene match.

The chain's CDR3 is CAWNPYTYNEQFF. Written as DNA, the CDR3 is TGTGCCTGGAATCCCTACACCTACAATGAGCAGTTCTTC. J is TRBJ2-1 and V is TRBV30; D unresolved. The CDR3 has 13 residues. The germline CDR1 and CDR2 sequences are GTSNPN and SVGIG (reference sequence). V dropped 4 bases and J dropped 2 bases, with 9 bases sitting between them.

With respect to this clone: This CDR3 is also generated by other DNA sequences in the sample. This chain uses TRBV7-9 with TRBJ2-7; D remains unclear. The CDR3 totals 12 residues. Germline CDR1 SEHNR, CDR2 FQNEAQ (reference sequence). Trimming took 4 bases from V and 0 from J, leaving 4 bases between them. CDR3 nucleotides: TGTGCCAGCAGCTCCAGCTCCTACGAGCAGTACTTC. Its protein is CASSSSSYEQYF.

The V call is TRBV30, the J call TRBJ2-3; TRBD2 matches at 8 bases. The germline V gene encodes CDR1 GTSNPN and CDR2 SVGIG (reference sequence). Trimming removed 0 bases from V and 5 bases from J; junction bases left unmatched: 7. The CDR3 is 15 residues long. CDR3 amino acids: CAWSVTGGAGDTQYF. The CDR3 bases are TGTGCCTGGAGTGTAACCGGGGGGGCAGGAGATACGCAGTATTTT.

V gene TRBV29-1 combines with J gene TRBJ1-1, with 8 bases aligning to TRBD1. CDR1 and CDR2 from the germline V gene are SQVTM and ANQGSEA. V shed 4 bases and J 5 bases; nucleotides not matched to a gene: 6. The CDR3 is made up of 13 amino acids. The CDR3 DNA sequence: TGCAGCGTTGTGACAGGGGCCGGTACTGAAGCTTTCTTT. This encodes CSVVTGAGTEAFF.

Here the CDR3 reads CASSLGTGAAEQYF. The CDR3 DNA is TGCGCCAGCAGCCTAGGGACAGGGGCGGCCGAGCAGTACTTC. This chain joins TRBV4-3 and TRBJ2-7; 10 bases match TRBD1. The CDR3 runs 14 residues. V trimming: 4 bases; J trimming: 6 bases; junction bases outside the gene matches: 6. CDR1 and CDR2 from the germline V gene are LGHNA and YSLEER.

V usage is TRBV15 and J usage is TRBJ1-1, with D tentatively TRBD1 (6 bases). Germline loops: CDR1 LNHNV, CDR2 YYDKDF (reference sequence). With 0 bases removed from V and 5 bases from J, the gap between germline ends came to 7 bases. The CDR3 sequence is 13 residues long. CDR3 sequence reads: CATSREGGTEAFF. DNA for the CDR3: TGTGCCACCAGCAGAGAAGGGGGAACTGAAGCTTTCTTT.